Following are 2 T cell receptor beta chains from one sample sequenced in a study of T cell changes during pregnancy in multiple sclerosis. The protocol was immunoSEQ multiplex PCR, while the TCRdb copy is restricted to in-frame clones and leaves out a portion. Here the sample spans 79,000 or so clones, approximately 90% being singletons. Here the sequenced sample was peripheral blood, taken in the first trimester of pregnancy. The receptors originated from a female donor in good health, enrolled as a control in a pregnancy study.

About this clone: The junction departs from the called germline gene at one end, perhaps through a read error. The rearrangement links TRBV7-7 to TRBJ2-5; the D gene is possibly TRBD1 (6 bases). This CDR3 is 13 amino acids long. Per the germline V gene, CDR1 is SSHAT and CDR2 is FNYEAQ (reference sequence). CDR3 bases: TGTGCTAGCAGTTCCAGGGGCCAAGAGACCCAGTACTTC. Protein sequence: CASSSRGQETQYF.

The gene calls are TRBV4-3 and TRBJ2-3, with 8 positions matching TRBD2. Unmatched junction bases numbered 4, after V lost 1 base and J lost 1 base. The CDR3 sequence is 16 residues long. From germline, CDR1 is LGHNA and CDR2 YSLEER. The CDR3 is CASSQARGVGTDTQYF. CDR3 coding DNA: TGCGCCAGCAGCCAAGCGCGGGGGGTTGGCACAGATACGCAGTATTTT.